A selection of T cell receptor beta chains follows, all from one sample in a study of blood T cell repertoires in COVID-19. Profiled with immunoSEQ multiplex PCR; TCRdb holds only in-frame clones, not every one. This sample has 290,000 or so clones, with 70% to 90% found just once. Sequencing was performed on peripheral blood. The source of these receptors is a man aged 65-85 years with acute or convalescent COVID-19. Each CDR3 is given with its conserved first and last residue.

CASSRRSRAGNYGYTF	TRBV28
CASSEIGGKAGGYTF	TRBV2
CASSQDYTDTEAFF	TRBV4-3
CASSYTANYGYTF	TRBV6-6
CASSQVAGELTEQFF	TRBV3-1/TRBV3-2
CASSLLQGNIQYF	TRBV11-2
CASSLTGTDTQYF	TRBV6-5
CASSFSTGPSETQYF	TRBV5-1
CASSYPGGEQYF	TRBV5-1
CASSWGIQGTDTQYF	TRBV5-1
CASSSQGSNTEAFF	TRBV9
CASSLKGQGRAFF	TRBV12-3/TRBV12-4
CATSKREGLKGSGVYSSYNEQFF	TRBV24-1
CASSKGGAAPQEQFF	TRBV6-5
CASSQGTGGLPQHF	TRBV6-2/TRBV6-3
CASSPPNSIARNYNEQFF	TRBV7-2
CASTLGRQGASRNSPLHF	TRBV11-2
CASLSGGAYEQYF	TRBV28
CASSLDQNLGNTEAFF	TRBV5-1
CASSDTYEQYF	TRBV6-1
CASSLSQGNTEAFF	TRBV28
CASSLGQLIQETQYF	TRBV7-2